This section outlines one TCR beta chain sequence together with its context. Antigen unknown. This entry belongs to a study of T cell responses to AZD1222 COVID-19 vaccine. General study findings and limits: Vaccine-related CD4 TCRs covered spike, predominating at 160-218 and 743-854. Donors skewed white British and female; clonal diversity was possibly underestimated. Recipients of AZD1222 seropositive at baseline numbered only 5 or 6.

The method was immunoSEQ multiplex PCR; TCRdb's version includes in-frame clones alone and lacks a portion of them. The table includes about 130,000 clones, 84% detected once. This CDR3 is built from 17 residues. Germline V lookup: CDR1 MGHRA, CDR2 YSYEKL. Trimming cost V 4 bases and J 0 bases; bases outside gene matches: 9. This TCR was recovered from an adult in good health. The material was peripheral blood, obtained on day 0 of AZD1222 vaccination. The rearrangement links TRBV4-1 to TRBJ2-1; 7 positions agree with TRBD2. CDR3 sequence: CASSPLSSGYSYNEQFF. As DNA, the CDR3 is TGCGCCAGCAGCCCCCTTAGTAGCGGGTACTCCTACAATGAGCAGTTCTTC.